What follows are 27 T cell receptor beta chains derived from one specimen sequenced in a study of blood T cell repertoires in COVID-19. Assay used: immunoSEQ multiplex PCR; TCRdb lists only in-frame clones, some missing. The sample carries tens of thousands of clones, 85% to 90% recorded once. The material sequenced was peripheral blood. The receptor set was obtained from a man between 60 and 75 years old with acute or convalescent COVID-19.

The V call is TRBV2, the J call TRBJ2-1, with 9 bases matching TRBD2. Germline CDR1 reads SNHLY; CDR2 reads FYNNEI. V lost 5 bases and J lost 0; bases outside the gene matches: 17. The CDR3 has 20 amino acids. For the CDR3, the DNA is TGTGCCAGCAGTTATAAGGCGGGAGGGAAATCTTCCAGCTCCTACAATGAGCAGTTCTTC. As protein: CASSYKAGGKSSSSYNEQFF.

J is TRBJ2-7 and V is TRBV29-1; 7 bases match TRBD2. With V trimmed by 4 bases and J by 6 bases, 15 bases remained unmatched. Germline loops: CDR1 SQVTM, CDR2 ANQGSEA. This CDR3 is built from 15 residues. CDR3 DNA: TGCAGCGTTGGACTTGGCGGGAGAGGAGACGGCGAGCAGTACTTC. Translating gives CSVGLGGRGDGEQYF.

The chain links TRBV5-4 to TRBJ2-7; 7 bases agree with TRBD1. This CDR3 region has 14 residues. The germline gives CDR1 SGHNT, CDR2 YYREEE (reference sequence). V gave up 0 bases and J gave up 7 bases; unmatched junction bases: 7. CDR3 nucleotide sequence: TGTGCCAGCAGCTTGGTTGACAGGGTGGAGGAGCAGTACTTC. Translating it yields CASSLVDRVEEQYF.

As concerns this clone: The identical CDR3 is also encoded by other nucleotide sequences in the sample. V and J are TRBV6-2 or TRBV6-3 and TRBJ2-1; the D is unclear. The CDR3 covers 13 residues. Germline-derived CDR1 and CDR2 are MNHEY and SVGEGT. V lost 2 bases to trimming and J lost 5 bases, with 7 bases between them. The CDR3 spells CASSYARDNEQFF. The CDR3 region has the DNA TGTGCCAGCAGTTACGCCCGCGACAATGAGCAGTTCTTC.

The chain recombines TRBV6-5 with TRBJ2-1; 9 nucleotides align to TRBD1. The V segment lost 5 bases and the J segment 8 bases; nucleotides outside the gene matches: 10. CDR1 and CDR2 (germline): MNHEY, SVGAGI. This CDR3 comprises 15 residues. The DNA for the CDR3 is TGTGCCAGCAGTCGTAGACCGGGACAGGGTTATGAGCAGTTCTTC. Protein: CASSRRPGQGYEQFF.

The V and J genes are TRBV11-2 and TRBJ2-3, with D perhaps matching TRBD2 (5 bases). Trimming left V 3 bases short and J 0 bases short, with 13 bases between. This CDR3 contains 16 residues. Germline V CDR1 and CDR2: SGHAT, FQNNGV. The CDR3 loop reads CASSFRRDLSTDTQYF. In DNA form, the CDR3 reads TGTGCCAGCAGCTTTCGACGGGATTTAAGCACAGATACGCAGTATTTT. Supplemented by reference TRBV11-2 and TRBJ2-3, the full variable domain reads EAGVAQSPRYKIIEKRQSVAFWCNPISGHATLYWYQQILGQGPKLLIQFQNNGVVDDSQLPKDRFSAERLKGVDSTLKIQPAKLEDSAVYLCASSFRRDLSTDTQYFGPGTRLTVL.

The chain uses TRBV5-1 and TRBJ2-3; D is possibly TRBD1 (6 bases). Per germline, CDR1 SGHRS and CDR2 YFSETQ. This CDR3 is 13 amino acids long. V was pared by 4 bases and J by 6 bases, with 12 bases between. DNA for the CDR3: TGCGCCAGCAGCCGACAGGTCGGGGATACGCAGTATTTT. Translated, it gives CASSRQVGDTQYF. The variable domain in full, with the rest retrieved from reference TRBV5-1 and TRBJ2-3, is KAGVTQTPRYLIKTRGQQVTLSCSPISGHRSVSWYQQTPGQGLQFLFEYFSETQRNKGNFPGRFSGRQFSNSRSEMNVSTLELGDSALYLCASSRQVGDTQYFGPGTRLTVL.

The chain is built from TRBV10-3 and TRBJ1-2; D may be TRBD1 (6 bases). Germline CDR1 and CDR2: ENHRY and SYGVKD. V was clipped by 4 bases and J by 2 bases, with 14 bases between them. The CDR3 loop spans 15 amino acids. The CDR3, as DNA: TGTGCCATCAGTGTCGAGGACAGCTCCAACTATGGCTACACCTTC. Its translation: CAISVEDSSNYGYTF.

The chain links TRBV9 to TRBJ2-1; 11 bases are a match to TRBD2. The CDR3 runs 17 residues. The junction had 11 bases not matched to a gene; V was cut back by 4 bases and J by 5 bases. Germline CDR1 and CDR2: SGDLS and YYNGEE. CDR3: CASSRTSGLNWNNEQFF. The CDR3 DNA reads TGTGCCAGCAGCCGGACTAGCGGGTTAAACTGGAACAATGAGCAGTTCTTC.

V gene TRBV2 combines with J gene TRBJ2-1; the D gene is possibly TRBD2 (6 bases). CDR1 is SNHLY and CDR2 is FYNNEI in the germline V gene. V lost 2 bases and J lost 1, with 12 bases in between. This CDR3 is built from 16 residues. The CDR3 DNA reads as TGTGCCAGCAGTGAATTTGTGGGGGGTTCCTACAATGAGCAGTTCTTC. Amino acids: CASSEFVGGSYNEQFF.

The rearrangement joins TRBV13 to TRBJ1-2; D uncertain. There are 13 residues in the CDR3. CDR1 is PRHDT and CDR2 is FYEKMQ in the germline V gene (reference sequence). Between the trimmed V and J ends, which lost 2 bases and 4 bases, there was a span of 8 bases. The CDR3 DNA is TGTGCCAGCAGCTTAAGGACTGTCTATGGCTACACCTTC. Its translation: CASSLRTVYGYTF.

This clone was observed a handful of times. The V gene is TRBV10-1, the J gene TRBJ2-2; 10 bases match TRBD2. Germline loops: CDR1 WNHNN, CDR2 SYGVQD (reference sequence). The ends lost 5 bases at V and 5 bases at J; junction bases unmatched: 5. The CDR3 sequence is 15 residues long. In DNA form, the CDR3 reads TGCGCCAGCAGTCTAGCGGGAGAAGGGACCGGGGAGCTGTTTTTT. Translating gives CASSLAGEGTGELFF.

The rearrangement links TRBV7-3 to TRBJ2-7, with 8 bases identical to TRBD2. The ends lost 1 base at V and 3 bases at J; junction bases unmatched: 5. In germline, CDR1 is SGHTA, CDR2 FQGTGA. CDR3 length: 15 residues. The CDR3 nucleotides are TGTGCCAGCAGCTTAAGCGGCGGGGGGATCTACGAGCAGTACTTC. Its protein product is CASSLSGGGIYEQYF.

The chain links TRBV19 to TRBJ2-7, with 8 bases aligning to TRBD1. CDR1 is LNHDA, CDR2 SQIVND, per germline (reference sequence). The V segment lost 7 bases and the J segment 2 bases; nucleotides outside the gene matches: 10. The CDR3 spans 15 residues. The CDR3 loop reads CASTKGTGHPYEQYF. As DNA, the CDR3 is TGTGCCAGTACCAAAGGGACAGGTCACCCCTACGAGCAGTACTTC.

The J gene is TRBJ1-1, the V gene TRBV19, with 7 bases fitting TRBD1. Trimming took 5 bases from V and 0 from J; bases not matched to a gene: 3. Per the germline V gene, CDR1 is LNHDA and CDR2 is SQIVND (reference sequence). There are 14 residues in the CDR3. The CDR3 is CASSFQGVNTEAFF. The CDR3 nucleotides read TGTGCCAGTAGTTTTCAGGGGGTGAACACTGAAGCTTTCTTT.

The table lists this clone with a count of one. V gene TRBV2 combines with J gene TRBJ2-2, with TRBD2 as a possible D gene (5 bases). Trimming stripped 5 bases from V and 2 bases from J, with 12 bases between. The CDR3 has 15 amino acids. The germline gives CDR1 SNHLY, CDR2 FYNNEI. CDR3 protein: CASSLRVANTGELFF. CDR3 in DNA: TGTGCCAGCAGTCTGCGGGTCGCCAACACCGGGGAGCTGTTTTTT. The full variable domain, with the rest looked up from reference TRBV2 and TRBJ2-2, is EPEVTQTPSHQVTQMGQEVILRCVPISNHLYFYWYRQILGQKVEFLVSFYNNEISEKSEIFDDQFSVERPDGSNFTLKIRSTKLEDSAMYFCASSLRVANTGELFFGEGSRLTVL.

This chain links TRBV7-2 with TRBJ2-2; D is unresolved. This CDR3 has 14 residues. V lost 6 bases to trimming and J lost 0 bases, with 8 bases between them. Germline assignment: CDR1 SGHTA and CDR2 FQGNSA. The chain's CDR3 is CASRVAPNTGELFF. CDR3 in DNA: TGTGCCAGCAGAGTAGCTCCGAACACCGGGGAGCTGTTTTTT.

CDR3 in amino acids: CASSPGQNNEKLFF. The DNA of the CDR3 is TGTGCCAGCAGCCCGGGACAGAATAATGAAAAACTGTTTTTT. The chain employs TRBV6-5 and TRBJ1-4, with 7 bases lining up with TRBD1. Unmatched junction bases numbered 5, after V lost 6 bases and J lost 4 bases. In germline, CDR1 is MNHEY, CDR2 SVGAGI. The CDR3 is made up of 14 amino acids.

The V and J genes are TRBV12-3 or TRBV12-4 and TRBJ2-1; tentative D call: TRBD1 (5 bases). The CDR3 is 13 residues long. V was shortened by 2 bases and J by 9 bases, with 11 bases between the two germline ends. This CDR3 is CASSLRAQGEQFF. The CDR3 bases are TGTGCCAGCAGTTTACGAGCGCAGGGTGAGCAGTTCTTC.

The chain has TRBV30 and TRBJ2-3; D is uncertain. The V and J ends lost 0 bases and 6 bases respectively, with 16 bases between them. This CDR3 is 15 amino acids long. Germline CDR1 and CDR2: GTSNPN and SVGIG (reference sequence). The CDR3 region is CAWSVLGMSEDTQYF. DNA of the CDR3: TGTGCCTGGAGTGTACTGGGTATGTCGGAGGATACGCAGTATTTT. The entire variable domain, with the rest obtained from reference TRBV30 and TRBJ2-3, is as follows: SQTIHQWPATLVQPVGSPLSLECTVEGTSNPNLYWYRQAAGRGLQLLFYSVGIGQISSEVPQNLSASRPQDRQFILSSKKLLLSDSGFYLCAWSVLGMSEDTQYFGPGTRLTVL.

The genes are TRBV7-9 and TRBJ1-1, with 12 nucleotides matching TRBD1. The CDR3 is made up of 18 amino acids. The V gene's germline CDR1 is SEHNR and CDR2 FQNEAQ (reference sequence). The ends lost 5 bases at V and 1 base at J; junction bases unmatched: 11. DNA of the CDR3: TGTGCCAGCAGCCCCTACAGGGGACAGGGGGCGCGGAACACTGAAGCTTTCTTT. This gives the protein CASSPYRGQGARNTEAFF. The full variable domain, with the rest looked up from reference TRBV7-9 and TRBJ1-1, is DTGVSQNPRHKITKRGQNVTFRCDPISEHNRLYWYRQTLGQGPEFLTYFQNEAQLEKSRLLSDRFSAERPKGSFSTLEIQRTEQGDSAMYLCASSPYRGQGARNTEAFFGQGTRLTVV.

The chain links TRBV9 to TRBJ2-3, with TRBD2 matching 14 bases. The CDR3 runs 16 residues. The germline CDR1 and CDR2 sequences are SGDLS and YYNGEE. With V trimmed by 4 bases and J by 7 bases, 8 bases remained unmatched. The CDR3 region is CASSSRLAGGPNTQYF. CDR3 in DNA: TGTGCCAGCAGCTCCCGACTAGCGGGGGGGCCTAATACGCAGTATTTT.

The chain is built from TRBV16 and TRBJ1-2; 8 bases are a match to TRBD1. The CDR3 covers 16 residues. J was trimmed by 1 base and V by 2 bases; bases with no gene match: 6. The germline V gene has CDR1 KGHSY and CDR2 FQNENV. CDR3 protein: CASSQIRQGINYGYTF. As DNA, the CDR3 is TGTGCCAGCAGCCAAATCAGACAGGGGATTAACTATGGCTACACCTTC. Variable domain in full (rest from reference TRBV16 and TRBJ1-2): GEEVAQTPKHLVRGEGQKAKLYCAPIKGHSYVFWYQQVLKNEFKFLISFQNENVFDETGMPKERFSAKCLPNSPCSLEIQATKLEDSAVYFCASSQIRQGINYGYTFGSGTRLTVV.

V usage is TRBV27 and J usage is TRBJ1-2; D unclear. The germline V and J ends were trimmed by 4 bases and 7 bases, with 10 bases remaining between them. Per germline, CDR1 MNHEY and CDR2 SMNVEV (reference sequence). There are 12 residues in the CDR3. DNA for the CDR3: TGTGCCAGCAGTTATATAGGAGGTGGCTACACCTTC. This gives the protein CASSYIGGGYTF.

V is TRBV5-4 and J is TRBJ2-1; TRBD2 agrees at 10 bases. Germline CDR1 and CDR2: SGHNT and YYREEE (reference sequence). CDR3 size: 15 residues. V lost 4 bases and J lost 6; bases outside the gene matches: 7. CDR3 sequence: CASSPSGGASNEQFF. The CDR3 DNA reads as TGTGCCAGCAGCCCAAGCGGGGGGGCCTCCAATGAGCAGTTCTTC.

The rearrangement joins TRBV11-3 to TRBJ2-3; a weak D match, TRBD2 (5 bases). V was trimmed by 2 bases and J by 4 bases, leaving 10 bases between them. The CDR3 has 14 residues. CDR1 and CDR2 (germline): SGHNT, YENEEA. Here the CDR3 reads CASSLSLASDTQYF. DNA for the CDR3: TGTGCCAGCAGCTTATCTCTAGCCTCAGATACGCAGTATTTT.

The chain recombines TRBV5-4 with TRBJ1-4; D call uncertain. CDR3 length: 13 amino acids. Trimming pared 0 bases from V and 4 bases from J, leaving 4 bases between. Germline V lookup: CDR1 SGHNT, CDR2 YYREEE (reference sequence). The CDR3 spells CASSLELNEKLFF. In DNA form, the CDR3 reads TGTGCCAGCAGCTTGGAACTTAATGAAAAACTGTTTTTT. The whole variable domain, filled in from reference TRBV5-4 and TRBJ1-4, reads ETGVTQSPTHLIKTRGQQVTLRCSSQSGHNTVSWYQQALGQGPQFIFQYYREEENGRGNFPPRFSGLQFPNYSSELNVNALELDDSALYLCASSLELNEKLFFGSGTQLSVL.